This passage covers 21 T cell receptor beta chains from one sample sequenced in a study of CD8+CD57+ T cells in acquired aplastic anemia. It was genomic DNA that served as the template for profiling TCR beta VDJ and CDR3. MiXCR, run by TCRdb on the reads, gives a single entry per CDR3 protein. In the table there are some 130,000 distinct CDR3 sequences, around 41% of which are singletons. Sequencing used sorted CD4+, CD8+, or CD8+CD57+ T cells (not recorded which) from PBMCs. These receptors all come from a human donor in good health, serving as a control.

The table lists this clonotype with a count of one. The chain joins TRBV25-1 to TRBJ2-1; no firm D call. The CDR3 runs to 13 residues. Trimming removed 3 bases at V and 2 bases at J, with 5 bases between. Germline values: CDR1 MGHDK, CDR2 SYGVNS. DNA for the CDR3: TGTGCCAGCAGTGAGGTCCCCTACAATGAGCAGTTCTTC. As protein: CASSEVPYNEQFF.

Notes on this clonotype: A much larger clonotype is one base distant, so this may be a read error. The rearrangement joins TRBV7-8 to TRBJ1-1; D perhaps matches TRBD1 (5 bases). Trimming cost V 0 bases and J 3 bases, with 11 bases left between them. CDR1 is SGHVS and CDR2 is FQNEAQ in the germline V gene. The CDR3 is made up of 15 amino acids. CDR3 bases: TGTGCCAGCAGCTTAGCAATGACAGAGGACACTGAAGCTTTCTTT. Its protein product is CASSLAMTEDTEAFF.

This clonotype was found a few times. The genes are TRBV18 and TRBJ1-2; D may be TRBD1 (5 bases). The length of the CDR3 is 15 residues. The V end was cut by 2 bases, the J end by 3 bases, with 13 bases between. The germline gives CDR1 KGHSH, CDR2 LQKENI. The CDR3 loop reads CASSPAAGRHYGYTF. CDR3 coding DNA: TGTGCCAGCTCACCAGCTGCGGGACGGCACTATGGCTACACCTTC. Full variable domain (outside the CDR3, taken from reference TRBV18 and TRBJ1-2): NAGVMQNPRHLVRRRGQEARLRCSPMKGHSHVYWYRQLPEEGLKFMVYLQKENIIDESGMPKERFSAEFPKEGPSILRIQQVVRGDSAAYFCASSPAAGRHYGYTFGSGTRLTVV.

The chain employs TRBV11-1 and TRBJ2-3; TRBD2 matches 15 bases. This CDR3 spans 17 amino acids. Germline CDR1 SGHAT, CDR2 FQDESV (reference sequence). Unmatched junction bases numbered 6, after V lost 5 bases and J lost 3 bases. The CDR3 spells CASSPGLAGGPTDTQYF. CDR3 nucleotide sequence: TGTGCCAGCAGCCCTGGACTAGCGGGAGGGCCAACAGATACGCAGTATTTT.

This clonotype appeared once. The chain has TRBV10-3 and TRBJ2-2; TRBD1 matches 9 bases. V lost 6 bases to trimming and J lost 7 bases; unmatched junction nucleotides: 6. Germline V gene lookup returns CDR1 ENHRY and CDR2 SYGVKD. The CDR3 runs 14 residues. CDR3 amino acids: CAISRDRENGELFF. The DNA for the CDR3 is TGTGCCATCAGCCGGGACAGGGAGAACGGGGAGCTGTTTTTT.

This clonotype was recorded at least ten times. V usage is TRBV20-1 and J usage is TRBJ1-2; D is uncertain. Germline V gene data show CDR1 as DFQATT and CDR2 as SNEGSKA (reference sequence). V was cut by 4 bases and J by 2 bases, with 8 bases left in between. The CDR3 sequence is 12 residues long. The CDR3 region has the DNA TGCAGTGCTATCCCGGGGAACTATGGCTACACCTTC. Amino acids: CSAIPGNYGYTF.

This clonotype was seen repeatedly, ten times or more. The chain carries TRBV12-3 or TRBV12-4 and TRBJ1-2, with D possibly matching TRBD1 (6 bases). The CDR3 runs 13 residues. V was cut by 2 bases and J by 5 bases, with 9 bases left in between. CDR3 sequence reads: CASSLRGGYGYTF. CDR3 sequence (DNA): TGTGCCAGCAGTTTAAGAGGGGGATATGGCTACACCTTC.

This clonotype was seen repeatedly, ten times or more. The rearrangement joins TRBV12-3 or TRBV12-4 to TRBJ1-2; 8 bases map to TRBD1. Trimming cost V 6 bases and J 3 bases; bases outside gene matches: 6. CDR3 size: 14 residues. The CDR3 DNA is TGTGCCAGCAGCCTCAGGGGGCAGGACTATGGCTACACCTTC. Residues: CASSLRGQDYGYTF.

The CDR3 reads CASSVDRINNQPQHF. DNA for the CDR3: TGTGCCAGCAGCGTTGACCGTATAAACAATCAGCCCCAGCATTTT. This sequence joins TRBV2 and TRBJ1-5; D call uncertain. Trimming took 6 bases from V and 3 from J, leaving 15 bases between them. This CDR3 spans 15 amino acids. The V gene's germline CDR1 is SNHLY and CDR2 FYNNEI.

This clonotype was seen repeatedly, ten times or more. This chain connects TRBV15 to TRBJ1-6, with 9 bases that match TRBD1. V trimming: 1 base; J trimming: 3 bases; junction bases outside the gene matches: 13. This CDR3 comprises 20 residues. Germline loops: CDR1 LNHNV, CDR2 YYDKDF (reference sequence). The CDR3 loop reads CATSRGKPGQGSDYNSPLHF. CDR3 DNA sequence: TGTGCCACCAGCAGAGGAAAACCGGGACAGGGATCGGACTATAATTCACCCCTCCACTTT.

This clonotype has ten or more counts. The chain combines TRBV3-1 with TRBJ1-5; D call uncertain. Per the germline V gene, CDR1 is LGHDT and CDR2 is YNNKEL (reference sequence). The CDR3 consists of 13 residues. Between the trimmed V and J ends, which lost 2 bases and 7 bases, there was a span of 9 bases. The CDR3 nucleotides read TGTGCCAGCAGCCAAATAGTAGGGCAGCCCCAGCATTTT. This gives the protein CASSQIVGQPQHF.

Only a few counts were recorded for this clonotype. This rearrangement joins TRBV6-1 to TRBJ1-1; D is possibly TRBD1 (5 bases). The CDR3 length is 14 residues. The V and J ends lost 6 bases and 0 bases respectively, with 11 bases between them. Germline V gene lookup returns CDR1 MNHNS and CDR2 SASEGT. This CDR3 is CASSARGVNTEAFF. DNA for the CDR3: TGTGCCAGCAGCGCCCGGGGGGTGAACACTGAAGCTTTCTTT.

In this sample, this clonotype turned up many times. The chain uses TRBV10-2 and TRBJ1-1; perhaps TRBD1 as D (6 bases). V lost 7 bases and J 7 bases, leaving 19 bases between the germline ends. The CDR3 runs 14 residues. Germline V gives CDR1 WSHSY, CDR2 SAAADI. CDR3 DNA: TGCGCCAGCACCCCCCCGGGGGGGGCCTTTGAAGCTTTCTTT. Translated, it gives CASTPPGGAFEAFF.

Concerning this clonotype: A much larger clonotype is one base distant, so this may be a read error. The rearrangement uses TRBV25-1 and TRBJ2-7; D may be TRBD2 (5 bases). The germline gives CDR1 MGHDK, CDR2 SYGVNS. This CDR3 comprises 15 residues. The DNA of the CDR3 is TGTGCCAGCAGTGAATCGGTGAAGGACTCCTACGGGCAGTACTTC. It is translated as CASSESVKDSYGQYF.

The chain employs TRBV15 and TRBJ1-5, with 7 bases aligning to TRBD1. In germline, CDR1 is LNHNV, CDR2 YYDKDF (reference sequence). V dropped 9 bases and J dropped 0; count of bases not matched to a gene: 5. The CDR3 runs to 14 residues. The CDR3 here is CATQTGNSNQPQHF. CDR3 bases: TGTGCCACTCAGACAGGGAATAGCAATCAGCCCCAGCATTTT.

This chain connects TRBV19 to TRBJ1-5; no clear D gene. CDR1 and CDR2 (germline): LNHDA, SQIVND (reference sequence). The length of the CDR3 is 14 residues. With 2 bases removed from V and 4 bases from J, the gap between germline ends came to 9 bases. CDR3 loop: CASSITTWNQPQHF. For the CDR3, the DNA is TGTGCCAGTAGTATAACGACGTGGAATCAGCCCCAGCATTTT. Supplemented by reference TRBV19 and TRBJ1-5, the full variable domain reads DGGITQSPKYLFRKEGQNVTLSCEQNLNHDAMYWYRQDPGQGLRLIYYSQIVNDFQKGDIAEGYSVSREKKESFPLTVTSAQKNPTAFYLCASSITTWNQPQHFGDGTRLSIL.

J is TRBJ2-7 and V is TRBV2; no definite D call. Germline assignment: CDR1 SNHLY and CDR2 FYNNEI. The CDR3 is made up of 10 amino acids. Trimming removed 4 bases from V and 2 bases from J, with 0 bases in between. CDR3 region: CASSAYEQYF. For the CDR3, the DNA is TGTGCCAGCAGTGCCTACGAGCAGTACTTC.

Worth noting for this clonotype: This may be a read error: a much more frequent sequence differs by one nucleotide. The rearrangement joins TRBV11-2 to TRBJ2-7; a possible D gene is TRBD2 (5 bases). This CDR3 is 15 amino acids long. Germline V gene lookup returns CDR1 SGHAT and CDR2 FQNNGV. The CDR3 bases are TGTGCCAGCAGCTTAGAACGCGGGCCCTCCTACAAGCAGTACTTC. Its translation is CASSLERGPSYKQYF.

This clonotype was seen many times. The V call is TRBV2, the J call TRBJ1-2; D possibly corresponds to TRBD1 (5 bases). Germline V gives CDR1 SNHLY, CDR2 FYNNEI. The CDR3 contains 12 residues. V lost 6 bases and J 3 bases, leaving 8 bases between the germline ends. CDR3 sequence: CASRKTDYGYTF. Written as DNA, the CDR3 is TGTGCCAGCAGGAAGACAGACTATGGCTACACCTTC.

The chain couples TRBV6-1 to TRBJ1-2, with 8 bases that match TRBD1. The CDR3 totals 14 residues. Germline loops: CDR1 MNHNS, CDR2 SASEGT. J was trimmed by 4 bases and V by 3 bases; bases with no gene match: 4. The CDR3, as DNA: TGTGCCAGCAGTGAGAGGACAGGGAGCTATGGCTACACCTTC. It codes for CASSERTGSYGYTF.

Regarding this clonotype: An end of the junction does not agree with germline; a read error may underlie this. The chain carries TRBV4-2 and TRBJ2-4; D possibly matches TRBD1 or TRBD2 (6 bases each). The CDR3 is 15 residues long. Per germline, CDR1 LGHNA and CDR2 YNFKEQ. The CDR3 loop reads CASSPRGAVKTIQYF. Written as DNA, the CDR3 is TGTGCCAGCAGCCCGAGGGGGGCCGTTAAAACCATTCAGTACTTC.